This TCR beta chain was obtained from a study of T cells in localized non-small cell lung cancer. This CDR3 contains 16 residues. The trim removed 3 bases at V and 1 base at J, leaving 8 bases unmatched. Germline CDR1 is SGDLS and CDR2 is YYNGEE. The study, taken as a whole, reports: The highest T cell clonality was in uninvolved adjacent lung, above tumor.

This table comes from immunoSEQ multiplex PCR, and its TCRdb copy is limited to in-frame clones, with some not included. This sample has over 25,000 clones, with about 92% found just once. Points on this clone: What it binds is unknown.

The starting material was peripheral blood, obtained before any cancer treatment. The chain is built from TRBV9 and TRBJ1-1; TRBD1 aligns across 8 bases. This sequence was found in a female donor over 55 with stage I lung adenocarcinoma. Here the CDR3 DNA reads TGTGCCAGCAGCGGCGGGAGAGGGACAGGGAACACTGAAGCTTTCTTT. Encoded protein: CASSGGRGTGNTEAFF.